The next 13 T cell receptor beta chains were all read from a single sample in a study of blood T cell repertoires in COVID-19. The method was immunoSEQ multiplex PCR; TCRdb's version includes in-frame clones alone and lacks a portion of them. The sample has 56,000 or so clones; around 88% are singletons. Source material: peripheral blood. These TCRs come from an elderly woman with active COVID-19.

The rearrangement uses TRBV7-9 and TRBJ2-1; D may be TRBD2 (6 bases). Trimming cost V 5 bases and J 2 bases, with 13 bases left between them. CDR1 and CDR2 (germline): SEHNR, FQNEAQ (reference sequence). CDR3 length equals 15 residues. CDR3 in DNA: TGTGCCAGCAGCACCCGCGGGACCCCCTACAATGAGCAGTTCTTC. Residues: CASSTRGTPYNEQFF.

This clone was counted a single time. The chain has TRBV7-9 and TRBJ1-1; 7 bases line up with TRBD1. V lost 3 bases, J lost 1 base, and 2 bases stayed unmatched. Germline assignment: CDR1 SEHNR and CDR2 FQNEAQ (reference sequence). This CDR3 is built from 14 residues. This CDR3 reads CASSFGTANTEAFF. In DNA form, the CDR3 reads TGTGCCAGCAGCTTCGGGACAGCGAACACTGAAGCTTTCTTT.

This rearrangement joins TRBV28 to TRBJ1-5, with D unresolved. The CDR3 extends over 13 amino acids. V gave up 8 bases and J gave up 5 bases, with 13 bases separating them. Germline lookup yields CDR1 MDHEN and CDR2 SYDVKM. In DNA form, the CDR3 reads TGTGCCAGCGGGGTGAGGGCCCATCAGCCCCAGCATTTT. Amino acid sequence: CASGVRAHQPQHF. Looking up the rest from reference TRBV28 and TRBJ1-5 gives the full variable domain: DVKVTQSSRYLVKRTGEKVFLECVQDMDHENMFWYRQDPGLGLRLIYFSYDVKMKEKGDIPEGYSVSREKKERFSLILESASTNQTSMYLCASGVRAHQPQHFGDGTRLSIL.

This clone was found once. This rearrangement joins TRBV3-1 (or the pseudogene TRBV3-2) to TRBJ2-3; 12 nucleotides match TRBD2. The CDR3 is made up of 18 amino acids. The ends lost 1 base at V and 3 bases at J; junction bases unmatched: 8. Per the germline V gene, CDR1 is LGHDT and CDR2 is YNNKEL (reference sequence). DNA of the CDR3: TGTGCCAGCAGCCAAGTCGCCGGACTAGCGGGGCTAACAGATACGCAGTATTTT. It codes for CASSQVAGLAGLTDTQYF.

The rearrangement links TRBV18 to TRBJ1-1; 8 positions match TRBD1. The CDR3 is 15 residues long. V shed 5 bases and J 0 bases; nucleotides not matched to a gene: 5. From germline, CDR1 is KGHSH and CDR2 LQKENI. Here the CDR3 DNA reads TGTGCCAGCTCAGTCCGGACAGGGTTGAACACTGAAGCTTTCTTT. This encodes CASSVRTGLNTEAFF.

This chain links TRBV7-9 with TRBJ2-7; unclear D gene. This CDR3 region has 14 residues. Trimming pared 5 bases from V and 5 bases from J, leaving 16 bases between. CDR1 is SEHNR and CDR2 is FQNEAQ in the germline V gene (reference sequence). CDR3 sequence reads: CASSPPSGQNEQYF. CDR3 in DNA: TGTGCCAGCAGCCCCCCGTCTGGGCAGAACGAGCAGTACTTC.

The rearrangement uses TRBV7-2 and TRBJ1-1, with D unresolved. Germline V gives CDR1 SGHTA, CDR2 FQGNSA. There are 14 residues in the CDR3. V was clipped by 7 bases and J by 8 bases, with 20 bases between them. CDR3 loop: CASIQGSFGGEAFF. CDR3 sequence (DNA): TGTGCCAGCATCCAAGGGAGCTTTGGAGGAGAAGCTTTCTTT.

The rearrangement links TRBV5-6 to TRBJ1-3; tentative D call: TRBD1 (6 bases). V was clipped by 1 base and J by 3 bases, with 14 bases between them. CDR3 length: 16 amino acids. CDR1 SGHDT and CDR2 YYEEEE come from the germline V gene. CDR3: CASSLLGQSFGNTIYF. CDR3 sequence (DNA): TGTGCCAGCAGCTTGTTAGGACAGAGCTTTGGAAACACCATATATTTT.

This chain connects TRBV28 to TRBJ2-7; D is unresolved. Trimming shortened V by 3 bases and J by 3 bases, and 6 bases separated the two germline ends. Germline V CDR1 and CDR2: MDHEN, SYDVKM. This CDR3 has 12 amino acids. The CDR3 reads CASSFASYEQYF. In DNA form, the CDR3 reads TGTGCCAGCAGTTTTGCTAGCTACGAGCAGTACTTC. Combining the CDR3 with reference TRBV28 and TRBJ2-7 gives the whole variable domain DVKVTQSSRYLVKRTGEKVFLECVQDMDHENMFWYRQDPGLGLRLIYFSYDVKMKEKGDIPEGYSVSREKKERFSLILESASTNQTSMYLCASSFASYEQYFGPGTRLTVT.

The chain combines TRBV6-6 with TRBJ2-1, with 9 positions matching TRBD1. The CDR3 spans 16 residues. V shed 5 bases and J 5 bases; nucleotides not matched to a gene: 10. Germline V gene lookup returns CDR1 MNHNY and CDR2 SVGAGI (reference sequence). The CDR3 bases are TGTGCCAGCAGTCAGAAGGGGACAGGGAGGAACAATGAGCAGTTCTTC. This translates into CASSQKGTGRNNEQFF.

The CDR3, as DNA: TGTGCCAGCAGGAGGACTAGTACTAAAGCCGGGGAGCTGTTTTTT. Its translation is CASRRTSTKAGELFF. This sequence joins TRBV6-4 and TRBJ2-2; 7 bases are shared with TRBD2. Germline trimming cut 6 bases from V and 6 bases from J; bases unmatched to any gene: 10. CDR1 is MRHNA and CDR2 is SNTAGT in the germline V gene. This CDR3 is built from 15 residues.

The CDR3 DNA sequence: TGTGCCAGCAGCTGGGGGACAGGTGGGCAGCCCCAGCATTTT. It codes for CASSWGTGGQPQHF. The chain joins TRBV5-6 to TRBJ1-5, with 8 bases matching TRBD1. CDR3 length equals 14 residues. Trimming took 3 bases from V and 7 from J; bases not matched to a gene: 6. The germline V gene has CDR1 SGHDT and CDR2 YYEEEE.

This rearrangement joins TRBV19 to TRBJ2-7; 8 bases map to TRBD1. This CDR3 comprises 14 residues. The J segment lost 2 bases and the V segment lost 4 bases, leaving 4 bases of the junction unmatched. Germline V gives CDR1 LNHDA, CDR2 SQIVND (reference sequence). The chain's CDR3 is CASSTKTGAYEQYF. The CDR3 nucleotides read TGTGCCAGTAGTACAAAGACAGGGGCCTACGAGCAGTACTTC.